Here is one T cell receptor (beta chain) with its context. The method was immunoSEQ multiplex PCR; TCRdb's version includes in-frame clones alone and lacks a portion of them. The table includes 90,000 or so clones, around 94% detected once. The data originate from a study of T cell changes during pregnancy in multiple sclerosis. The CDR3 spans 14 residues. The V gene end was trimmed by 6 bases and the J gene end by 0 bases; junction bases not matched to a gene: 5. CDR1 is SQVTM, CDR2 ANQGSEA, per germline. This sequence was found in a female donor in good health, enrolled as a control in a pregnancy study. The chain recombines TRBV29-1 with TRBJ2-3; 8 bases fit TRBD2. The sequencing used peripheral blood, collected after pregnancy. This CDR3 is CSVTPSGSTDTQYF. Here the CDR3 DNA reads TGCAGCGTGACCCCTAGCGGGAGCACAGATACGCAGTATTTT.